Following are 6 T cell receptor beta chains from one sample sequenced in a study of PD-1 blockade in classical Hodgkin lymphoma. TCRdb keeps only in-frame clones here, not all; method: immunoSEQ multiplex PCR. The table has about 24,000 clones, approximately 79% seen once. Time point reported: cycle 4 day 1 (C4D1), after less than 7 weeks of nivolumab. Every patient relapsed after autologous stem cell transplantation, and brentuximab vedotin exposure varied. Sequenced here: peripheral blood mononuclear cells (PBMCs), sampled before the fourth cycle of nivolumab. The receptor set was obtained from a human donor with classical Hodgkin lymphoma.

V is TRBV7-2 and J is TRBJ2-7, with D perhaps TRBD1 or TRBD2 (5 bases each). Trimming removed 2 bases at V and 6 bases at J, with 17 bases between. This CDR3 has 15 residues. Per the germline V gene, CDR1 is SGHTA and CDR2 is FQGNSA. The CDR3 nucleotides read TGTGCCAGCAGCTTATATCAGGGCGCCAGCGGCGAGCAGTACTTC. It yields the protein CASSLYQGASGEQYF.

The chain uses TRBV27 and TRBJ2-1; TRBD2 agrees at 11 bases. The CDR3 runs 17 residues. Germline lookup yields CDR1 MNHEY and CDR2 SMNVEV (reference sequence). The junction had 7 bases not matched to a gene; V was cut back by 6 bases and J by 0 bases. The CDR3 region is CASSWGTSGGSYNEQFF. CDR3 nucleotides: TGTGCCAGCAGCTGGGGGACTAGCGGAGGCTCCTACAATGAGCAGTTCTTC.

The chain has TRBV5-1 and TRBJ2-7; weak D call: TRBD1 (6 bases). The ends were cut back, 3 bases at V and 2 bases at J, with 15 bases in the middle. The CDR3 contains 15 residues. The V gene's germline CDR1 is SGHRS and CDR2 YFSETQ. Written as DNA, the CDR3 is TGCGCCAGCAGCTCCCCCCGGGACAAAGCCTACGAGCAGTACTTC. Protein: CASSSPRDKAYEQYF.

This clone occurred a few times. This chain uses TRBV27 with TRBJ1-6, with 11 bases fitting TRBD1. Germline CDR1 is MNHEY and CDR2 is SMNVEV (reference sequence). V dropped 0 bases and J dropped 10; count of bases not matched to a gene: 2. There are 15 residues in the CDR3. DNA of the CDR3: TGTGCCAGCAGTTTATCGGGGACAGGGGGGTCACCCCTCCACTTT. This encodes CASSLSGTGGSPLHF.

The rearrangement links TRBV27 to TRBJ1-6; 7 nucleotides align to TRBD1. Losses at the gene ends were 6 bases for V and 5 bases for J; bases not matched to a gene: 13. Germline lookup yields CDR1 MNHEY and CDR2 SMNVEV (reference sequence). CDR3 length: 17 amino acids. The CDR3 loop is CASRTRTGEVNNSPLHF. As DNA, the CDR3 is TGTGCCAGCAGGACAAGAACAGGGGAAGTAAATAATTCACCCCTCCACTTT.

Comments on this clone: Being one base from a much bigger clone, this may be a read error. This rearrangement joins TRBV29-1 to TRBJ2-3; D possibly corresponds to TRBD1 (6 bases). There are 14 residues in the CDR3. CDR1 and CDR2 from the germline V gene are SQVTM and ANQGSEA. Between the trimmed V and J ends, which lost 5 bases and 2 bases, there was a span of 14 bases. For the CDR3, the DNA is TGCAGCGTTAAGGGGCAGGGGTACACAGATACGCAGTATTTT. The encoded protein is CSVKGQGYTDTQYF.